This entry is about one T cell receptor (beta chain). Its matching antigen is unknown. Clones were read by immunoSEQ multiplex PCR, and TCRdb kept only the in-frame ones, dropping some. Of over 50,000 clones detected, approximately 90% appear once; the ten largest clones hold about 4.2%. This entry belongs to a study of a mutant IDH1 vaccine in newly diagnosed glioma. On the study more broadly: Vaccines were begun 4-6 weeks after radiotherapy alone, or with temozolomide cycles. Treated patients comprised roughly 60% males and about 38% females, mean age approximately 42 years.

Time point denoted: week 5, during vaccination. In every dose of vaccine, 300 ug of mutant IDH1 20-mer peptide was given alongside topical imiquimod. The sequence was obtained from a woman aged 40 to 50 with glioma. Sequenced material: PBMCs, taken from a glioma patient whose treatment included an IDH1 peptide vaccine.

The CDR3 reads CAWTVGPGAGHEQYF. CDR3 bases: TGTGCCTGGACCGTAGGCCCAGGGGCAGGGCACGAGCAGTACTTC. This chain joins TRBV30 and TRBJ2-7; TRBD1 might be the D (6 bases). Germline lookup yields CDR1 GTSNPN and CDR2 SVGIG (reference sequence). V was shortened by 4 bases and J by 5 bases, with 21 bases between the two germline ends. CDR3 length: 15 amino acids.